The T cell receptor (beta chain) under discussion was sequenced for a study of blood T cells in healthy people across ages. Next came a second PCR, run for 7 to 11 cycles, which used a sample-barcoded 5' primer along with a J-beta primer mix. TCRdb passed the 5' RACE reads through MiXCR, listing each CDR3 protein once. Of about 1,500,000 distinct CDR3 sequences listed, about 40% were seen once; the top ten hold 7% to 9%. PBMCs, at least 6.5 million per sample, were isolated. This clonotype has just a few counts. The CDR3 extends over 15 amino acids. This TCR was sampled from a woman between 18 and 29 years old in good health. The rearrangement joins TRBV21-1 to TRBJ2-7; the DNA was not compared with TRBD2, the D call given in the table. TRBV21-1 corresponds to a pseudogene. The sample consisted of blood. CDR3 amino acids: CASSKATSGSYEQYF. The CDR3 DNA is TGTGCCAGCAGCAAAGCGACTAGCGGGAGCTACGAGCAGTACTTC.